The 29 T cell receptor beta chains below come from one sample, sequenced in a study of cytomegalovirus exposure and HLA in healthy donors. 13 Jbeta primers and 60 Vbeta primers were used for the PCR. TCRdb keeps only in-frame clones here, not all; method: immunoSEQ multiplex PCR. The sample lists 150,000 to 180,000 clones, roughly 77% occurring once. The sequenced sample was PBMCs. The receptors derive from a man aged 25 to 40 in good health and CMV-seropositive.

V gene TRBV25-1 combines with J gene TRBJ2-3; 8 nucleotides align to TRBD2. After removal of 5 bases from V and 5 bases from J, the junction contained 9 bases not matched to a gene. The germline V gene has CDR1 MGHDK and CDR2 SYGVNS. The CDR3 runs 15 residues. CDR3 nucleotide sequence: TGTGCCAGCAGTCCGGGAGGGGGAAGAGGAGATACGCAGTATTTT. Amino acids: CASSPGGGRGDTQYF. Full variable domain (remainder filled in from reference TRBV25-1 and TRBJ2-3): EADIYQTPRYLVIGTGKKITLECSQTMGHDKMYWYQQDPGMELHLIHYSYGVNSTEKGDLSSESTVSRIRTEHFPLTLESARPSHTSQYLCASSPGGGRGDTQYFGPGTRLTVL.

In this sample, this clone turned up a few times. The rearrangement uses TRBV5-1 and TRBJ2-6, with D hard to call. V was clipped by 1 base and J by 0 bases, with 8 bases between them. This CDR3 has 16 amino acids. CDR1 is SGHRS and CDR2 is YFSETQ in the germline V gene. The CDR3 DNA reads as TGCGCCAGCAGCTTGAGCTCAAGCTCTGGGGCCAACGTCCTGACTTTC. Protein: CASSLSSSSGANVLTF.

This CDR3 reads CASSSEFRSPGYTF. As DNA, the CDR3 is TGTGCCAGCAGCTCGGAGTTTCGATCTCCGGGCTACACCTTC. The chain links TRBV7-9 to TRBJ1-2; D is ambiguous. Germline lookup yields CDR1 SEHNR and CDR2 FQNEAQ (reference sequence). Trimming removed 4 bases at V and 8 bases at J, with 17 bases between. CDR3 length: 14 amino acids.

The chain combines TRBV7-8 with TRBJ2-7; D is perhaps TRBD2 (5 bases). The CDR3 extends over 14 amino acids. The germline V gene has CDR1 SGHVS and CDR2 FQNEAQ. V was shortened by 3 bases and J by 9 bases, with 18 bases between the two germline ends. The CDR3 sequence is CASSFPSTGLTQYF. In nucleotides, the CDR3 is TGTGCCAGCAGCTTCCCCAGCACCGGACTGACGCAGTACTTC.

The count of this clone is one. The chain is built from TRBV6-1 and TRBJ2-2; the D gene is possibly TRBD1 (6 bases). With 5 bases removed from V and 5 bases from J, the gap between germline ends came to 12 bases. The CDR3 has 14 amino acids. Germline V CDR1 and CDR2: MNHNS, SASEGT. The CDR3 coding sequence is TGTGCCAGCAGTTGGACAGTGGGGACCGGGGAGCTGTTTTTT. It translates to CASSWTVGTGELFF.

V and J are TRBV19 and TRBJ1-1; D is undetermined. Germline lookup yields CDR1 LNHDA and CDR2 SQIVND (reference sequence). This CDR3 is built from 13 residues. The germline V and J ends were trimmed by 6 bases and 0 bases, with 8 bases remaining between them. CDR3 bases: TGTGCCAGTAGCACCAACATGAACACTGAAGCTTTCTTT. Protein: CASSTNMNTEAFF. The whole variable domain, filled in from reference TRBV19 and TRBJ1-1, reads DGGITQSPKYLFRKEGQNVTLSCEQNLNHDAMYWYRQDPGQGLRLIYYSQIVNDFQKGDIAEGYSVSREKKESFPLTVTSAQKNPTAFYLCASSTNMNTEAFFGQGTRLTVV.

J is TRBJ1-2 and V is TRBV7-3, with 8 nucleotides matching TRBD1. Germline CDR1 and CDR2: SGHTA and FQGTGA. This CDR3 is 13 amino acids long. Trimming cost V 4 bases and J 8 bases; bases outside gene matches: 6. The CDR3 here is CASSSGQGSGYTF. The DNA of the CDR3 is TGTGCCAGCAGCTCCGGACAGGGTAGCGGCTACACCTTC.

DNA for the CDR3: TGTGCCAGCAGCTTACCCCAGGGTCTCGGGTACGAGCAGTACTTC. It translates to CASSLPQGLGYEQYF. This chain joins TRBV7-2 and TRBJ2-7, with D possibly being TRBD1 (5 bases). Trimming stripped 2 bases from V and 4 bases from J, with 15 bases between. Per the germline V gene, CDR1 is SGHTA and CDR2 is FQGNSA. The CDR3 runs to 15 residues.

The chain combines TRBV5-1 with TRBJ2-7; TRBD1 agrees at 12 bases. V shed 2 bases and J 7 bases; nucleotides not matched to a gene: 4. There are 14 residues in the CDR3. Germline assignment: CDR1 SGHRS and CDR2 YFSETQ. The CDR3 region is CASSFGTGGGEQYF. Here the CDR3 DNA reads TGCGCCAGCAGCTTTGGGACAGGGGGCGGGGAGCAGTACTTC.

J is TRBJ2-5 and V is TRBV7-3, with 8 positions matching TRBD1. This CDR3 has 16 amino acids. Germline lookup yields CDR1 SGHTA and CDR2 FQGTGA. With 5 bases clipped from V and 2 bases from J, the junction kept 10 bases outside the gene matches. The chain's CDR3 is CASSATGGGVQETQYF. The CDR3 DNA reads TGTGCCAGCAGCGCAACAGGGGGAGGTGTTCAAGAGACCCAGTACTTC.

This CDR3 is CASSGQKTPYEQYF. The CDR3 bases are TGTGCCAGCAGTGGACAGAAGACTCCCTACGAGCAGTACTTC. The chain combines TRBV27 with TRBJ2-7, with D possibly matching TRBD1 (6 bases). Germline CDR1 is MNHEY and CDR2 is SMNVEV (reference sequence). CDR3 length: 14 residues. V was shortened by 5 bases and J by 2 bases, with 13 bases between the two germline ends.

CDR3 DNA sequence: TGTGCCATCAGTGATGTGACAGGGGTCACTGAAGCTTTCTTT. Amino acid sequence: CAISDVTGVTEAFF. The genes are TRBV10-3 and TRBJ1-1, with 8 bases fitting TRBD1. Germline V gene lookup returns CDR1 ENHRY and CDR2 SYGVKD. The CDR3 contains 14 residues. Trimming cost V 3 bases and J 4 bases; bases outside gene matches: 4.

The table lists this clone with a count of one. V is TRBV6-6 and J is TRBJ2-7, with D maybe TRBD2 (5 bases). Trimming took 0 bases from V and 0 from J, leaving 9 bases between them. This CDR3 is 15 amino acids long. Germline loops: CDR1 MNHNY, CDR2 SVGAGI (reference sequence). CDR3 loop: CASSYSEESSYEQYF. Written as DNA, the CDR3 is TGTGCCAGCAGTTACTCGGAGGAGAGCTCCTACGAGCAGTACTTC.

The V gene is TRBV5-1, the J gene TRBJ2-1; 7 nucleotides align to TRBD1. Germline trimming cut 4 bases from V and 6 bases from J; bases unmatched to any gene: 7. This CDR3 region has 14 residues. Germline lookup yields CDR1 SGHRS and CDR2 YFSETQ. The CDR3 coding sequence is TGCGCCAGCAGCCCGGGACAGCGCGTCAATGAGCAGTTCTTC. Amino acid sequence: CASSPGQRVNEQFF.

The chain joins TRBV6-6 to TRBJ2-7; the match to TRBD1 covers 7 bases. The CDR3 extends over 13 amino acids. Germline CDR1 is MNHNY and CDR2 is SVGAGI (reference sequence). The V and J ends lost 7 bases and 1 base, in that order; junction bases with no gene match: 4. The CDR3 protein is CASTPTGSYEQYF. The CDR3 DNA sequence: TGTGCCAGCACGCCGACAGGGTCCTACGAGCAGTACTTC.

This clone showed up just a few times. The V gene is TRBV25-1, the J gene TRBJ2-1; TRBD1 matches 8 bases. The germline CDR1 and CDR2 sequences are MGHDK and SYGVNS. V shed 2 bases, J shed 5 bases, and the junction held 14 bases outside the gene matches. CDR3 size: 18 residues. CDR3 sequence: CASSEDRGPPNWDNEQFF. The CDR3 DNA reads as TGTGCCAGCAGTGAAGACAGGGGTCCTCCTAACTGGGACAATGAGCAGTTCTTC.

This chain joins TRBV7-2 and TRBJ2-7, with TRBD2 as a possible D gene (5 bases). CDR1 is SGHTA and CDR2 is FQGNSA in the germline V gene. Trimming removed 1 base at V and 1 base at J, with 8 bases between. This CDR3 is built from 14 residues. CDR3 coding DNA: TGTGCCAGCAGCTTAGTGTGGAGGTCCTACGAGCAGTACTTC. It translates to CASSLVWRSYEQYF.

V and J are TRBV30 and TRBJ2-7; 7 bases fit TRBD1. Germline V CDR1 and CDR2: GTSNPN, SVGIG (reference sequence). This CDR3 is 14 amino acids long. Trimming at V came to 6 bases and at J to 3 bases, leaving 11 bases not matched to a gene. CDR3 amino acids: CACLKGAGDYEQYF. In nucleotides, the CDR3 is TGTGCCTGCCTAAAGGGGGCAGGGGACTACGAGCAGTACTTC.

CDR3 loop: CASSLEGGPTVNEQYF. The CDR3 DNA is TGCGCCAGCAGCTTGGAAGGAGGGCCAACCGTCAACGAGCAGTACTTC. The chain joins TRBV5-1 to TRBJ2-7; tentatively, D is TRBD2 (6 bases). Trimming took off 0 bases at V and 5 bases at J, with 18 bases between the two ends. Germline V gene lookup returns CDR1 SGHRS and CDR2 YFSETQ. The length of the CDR3 is 16 residues.

The chain recombines TRBV5-1 with TRBJ1-2, with TRBD1 as a possible D gene (6 bases). The germline V gene encodes CDR1 SGHRS and CDR2 YFSETQ. The CDR3 totals 16 residues. V lost 7 bases and J 3 bases, leaving 22 bases between the germline ends. The CDR3 spells CASSPRGAGVDYGYTF. The CDR3 bases are TGCGCCAGCTCCCCCCGGGGGGCCGGTGTGGACTATGGCTACACCTTC. The full variable domain, its missing parts supplied by reference TRBV5-1 and TRBJ1-2, is KAGVTQTPRYLIKTRGQQVTLSCSPISGHRSVSWYQQTPGQGLQFLFEYFSETQRNKGNFPGRFSGRQFSNSRSEMNVSTLELGDSALYLCASSPRGAGVDYGYTFGSGTRLTVV.

This chain uses TRBV7-8 with TRBJ1-1, with D possibly matching TRBD1 (6 bases). Trimming removed 3 bases at V and 3 bases at J, with 17 bases between. From germline, CDR1 is SGHVS and CDR2 FQNEAQ. This CDR3 is 16 amino acids long. The CDR3 DNA sequence: TGTGCCAGCAGCTTCGCCTACAGGGAGGGGTACACTGAAGCTTTCTTT. It is translated as CASSFAYREGYTEAFF.

The CDR3 loop is CASSPSTGKGTEAFF. CDR3 sequence (DNA): TGTGCCAGCTCACCCTCGACAGGTAAGGGCACTGAAGCTTTCTTT. J is TRBJ1-1 and V is TRBV18; D possibly corresponds to TRBD1 (6 bases). Trimming took 3 bases from V and 4 from J, leaving 15 bases between them. The CDR3 is 15 residues long. Germline V gene sequence: CDR1 KGHSH, CDR2 LQKENI. The full variable domain, in which reference TRBV18 and TRBJ1-1 provide the parts outside the CDR3, is NAGVMQNPRHLVRRRGQEARLRCSPMKGHSHVYWYRQLPEEGLKFMVYLQKENIIDESGMPKERFSAEFPKEGPSILRIQQVVRGDSAAYFCASSPSTGKGTEAFFGQGTRLTVV.

V gene TRBV4-3 combines with J gene TRBJ2-5; 7 positions match TRBD1. The CDR3 loop spans 15 amino acids. With V trimmed by 0 bases and J by 9 bases, 10 bases remained unmatched. The germline gives CDR1 LGHNA, CDR2 YSLEER. The CDR3 bases are TGCGCCAGCAGCCAAGATCTAACGACAGGGCGGGCCCAGTACTTC. Amino acids: CASSQDLTTGRAQYF.

The chain joins TRBV27 to TRBJ1-6; D is uncertain. CDR3 length: 14 residues. V lost 6 bases to trimming and J lost 7 bases, with 13 bases between them. Germline V lookup: CDR1 MNHEY, CDR2 SMNVEV (reference sequence). The CDR3 nucleotides are TGTGCCAGCAGGACATCAAGGTCCAATTCACCCCTCCACTTT. Protein sequence: CASRTSRSNSPLHF.

The rearrangement uses TRBV9 and TRBJ2-1, with 10 positions matching TRBD2. The germline gives CDR1 SGDLS, CDR2 YYNGEE. J lost 10 bases, V lost 0 bases, and 10 bases had no gene match. The CDR3 loop spans 16 amino acids. As DNA, the CDR3 is TGTGCCAGCAGCGTAGCCGGGACTAGCGTCACTGGGGAGCAGTTCTTC. It codes for CASSVAGTSVTGEQFF.

The rearrangement uses TRBV2 and TRBJ1-2, with D perhaps matching TRBD1 (5 bases). Germline loops: CDR1 SNHLY, CDR2 FYNNEI. The V and J ends lost 0 bases and 7 bases respectively, with 18 bases between them. The CDR3 consists of 16 residues. The DNA of the CDR3 is TGTGCCAGCAGTGAAGCGCTTCGGGGGACGTCTTTTGGCTACACCTTC. It is translated as CASSEALRGTSFGYTF.

The rearrangement joins TRBV5-1 to TRBJ1-2, with 9 bases identical to TRBD1. CDR3 length equals 16 residues. The junction had 6 bases not matched to a gene; V was cut back by 0 bases and J by 3 bases. CDR1 and CDR2 from the germline V gene are SGHRS and YFSETQ. CDR3 DNA: TGCGCCAGCAGCTTGGGGACAGGGGATGGGGACTATGGCTACACCTTC. Translated: CASSLGTGDGDYGYTF.

The CDR3 sequence is CASSKTGTAPYEQYF. CDR3 coding DNA: TGTGCCAGCAGCAAAACCGGGACAGCACCCTACGAGCAGTACTTC. The chain joins TRBV6-5 to TRBJ2-7; 7 bases map to TRBD1. V dropped 6 bases and J dropped 2; count of bases not matched to a gene: 10. CDR1 MNHEY and CDR2 SVGAGI come from the germline V gene. The CDR3 runs to 15 residues.

CDR3 nucleotides: TGTGCCAGCAGCTCGCGGTGGCAGGGTGTCCACGAGCAGTACTTC. Encoded protein: CASSSRWQGVHEQYF. The chain recombines TRBV5-6 with TRBJ2-7; D possibly corresponds to TRBD1 (5 bases). V was shortened by 3 bases and J by 5 bases, with 18 bases between the two germline ends. Germline lookup yields CDR1 SGHDT and CDR2 YYEEEE. The CDR3 is 15 residues long.